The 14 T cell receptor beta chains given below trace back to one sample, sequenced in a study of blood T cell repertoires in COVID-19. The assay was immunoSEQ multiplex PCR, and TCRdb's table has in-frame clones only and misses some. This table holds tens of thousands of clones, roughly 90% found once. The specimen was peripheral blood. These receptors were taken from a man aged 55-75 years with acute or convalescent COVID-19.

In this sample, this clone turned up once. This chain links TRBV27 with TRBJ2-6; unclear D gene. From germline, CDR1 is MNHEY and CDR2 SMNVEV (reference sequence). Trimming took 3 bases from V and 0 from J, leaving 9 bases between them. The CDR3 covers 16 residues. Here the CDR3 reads CASSLLGSSGANVLTF. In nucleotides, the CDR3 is TGTGCCAGCAGTTTGCTAGGAAGCTCTGGGGCCAACGTCCTGACTTTC. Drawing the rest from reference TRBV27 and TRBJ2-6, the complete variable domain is EAQVTQNPRYLITVTGKKLTVTCSQNMNHEYMSWYRQDPGLGLRQIYYSMNVEVTDKGDVPEGYKVSRKEKRNFPLILESPSPNQTSLYFCASSLLGSSGANVLTFGAGSRLTVL.

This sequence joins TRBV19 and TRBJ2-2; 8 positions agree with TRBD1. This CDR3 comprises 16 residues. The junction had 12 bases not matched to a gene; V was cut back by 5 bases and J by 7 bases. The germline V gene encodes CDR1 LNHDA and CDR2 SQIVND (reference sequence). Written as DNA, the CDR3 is TGTGCCAGTAGTCTAAGACCTCAGGGGGCAAACGGGGAGCTGTTTTTT. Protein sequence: CASSLRPQGANGELFF.

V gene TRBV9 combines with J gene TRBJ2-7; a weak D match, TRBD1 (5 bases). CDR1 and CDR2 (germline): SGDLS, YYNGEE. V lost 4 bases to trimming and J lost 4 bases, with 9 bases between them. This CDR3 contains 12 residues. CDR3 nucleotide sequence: TGTGCCAGCAGCCCAGACAGTTACGAGCAGTACTTC. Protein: CASSPDSYEQYF.

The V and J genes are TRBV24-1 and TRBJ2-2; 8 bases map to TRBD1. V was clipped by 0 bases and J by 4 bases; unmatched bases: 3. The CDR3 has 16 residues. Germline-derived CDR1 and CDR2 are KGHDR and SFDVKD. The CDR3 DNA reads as TGTGCCACCAGTGATTTGGGGACAGGAGCCACCGGGGAGCTGTTTTTT. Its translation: CATSDLGTGATGELFF.

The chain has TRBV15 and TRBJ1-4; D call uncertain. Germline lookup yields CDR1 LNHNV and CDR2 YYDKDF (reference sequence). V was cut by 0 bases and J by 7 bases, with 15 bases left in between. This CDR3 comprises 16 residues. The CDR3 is CATSRDLRQAGEKLFF. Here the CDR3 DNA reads TGTGCCACCAGCAGAGATCTTAGGCAGGCAGGTGAAAAACTGTTTTTT. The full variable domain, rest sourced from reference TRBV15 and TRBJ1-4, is DAMVIQNPRYQVTQFGKPVTLSCSQTLNHNVMYWYQQKSSQAPKLLFHYYDKDFNNEADTPDNFQSRRPNTSFCFLDIRSPGLGDTAMYLCATSRDLRQAGEKLFFGSGTQLSVL.

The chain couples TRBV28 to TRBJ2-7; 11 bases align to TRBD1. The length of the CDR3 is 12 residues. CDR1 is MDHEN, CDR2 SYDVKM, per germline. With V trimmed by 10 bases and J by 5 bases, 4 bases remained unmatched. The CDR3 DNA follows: TGTGCCACCACGGACAGGGGGCACGAGCAGTACTTC. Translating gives CATTDRGHEQYF.

CDR3 nucleotide sequence: TGCAGTGCTAGTCAGGGGGTGGACACCGGGGAGCTGTTTTTT. Amino acid sequence: CSASQGVDTGELFF. The chain carries TRBV20-1 and TRBJ2-2, with 7 bases aligning to TRBD1. V dropped 3 bases and J dropped 3; count of bases not matched to a gene: 4. CDR1 and CDR2 (germline): DFQATT, SNEGSKA (reference sequence). The CDR3 covers 14 residues.

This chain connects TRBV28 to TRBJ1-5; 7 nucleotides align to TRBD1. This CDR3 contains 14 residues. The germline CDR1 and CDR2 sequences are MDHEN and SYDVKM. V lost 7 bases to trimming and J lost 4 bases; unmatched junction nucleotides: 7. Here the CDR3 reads CASKPDRRNQPQHF. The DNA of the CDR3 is TGTGCCAGCAAACCGGACAGGCGAAATCAGCCCCAGCATTTT.

For the CDR3, the DNA is TGCGCCAGCAGCCAAGCAGTGCTAGCGGGTTATGAGCAGTTCTTC. Amino acid sequence: CASSQAVLAGYEQFF. The chain uses TRBV4-3 and TRBJ2-1, with TRBD2 matching 8 bases. Germline CDR1 reads LGHNA; CDR2 reads YSLEER. The V gene end was trimmed by 1 base and the J gene end by 8 bases; junction bases not matched to a gene: 7. The CDR3 contains 15 residues.

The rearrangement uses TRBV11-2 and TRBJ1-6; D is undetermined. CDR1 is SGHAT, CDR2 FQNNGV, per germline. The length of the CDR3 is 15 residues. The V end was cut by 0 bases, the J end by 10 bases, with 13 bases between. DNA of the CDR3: TGTGCCAGCAGCTTAGAGGGAGGGTTTGGCTCACCCCTCCACTTT. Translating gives CASSLEGGFGSPLHF.

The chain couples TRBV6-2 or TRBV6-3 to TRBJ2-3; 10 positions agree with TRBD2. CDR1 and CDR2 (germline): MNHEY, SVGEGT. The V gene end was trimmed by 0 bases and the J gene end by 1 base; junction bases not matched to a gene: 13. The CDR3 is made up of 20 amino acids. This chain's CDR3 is CASSYSLVRRLAGGTDTQYF. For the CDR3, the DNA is TGTGCCAGCAGTTACTCTCTTGTTCGGAGGCTAGCGGGAGGCACAGATACGCAGTATTTT.

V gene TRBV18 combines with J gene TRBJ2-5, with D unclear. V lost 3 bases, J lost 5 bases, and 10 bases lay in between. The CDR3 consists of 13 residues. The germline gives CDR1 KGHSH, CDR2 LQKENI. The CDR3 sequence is CASSPPVMETQYF. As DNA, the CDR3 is TGTGCCAGCTCACCCCCAGTGATGGAGACCCAGTACTTC.

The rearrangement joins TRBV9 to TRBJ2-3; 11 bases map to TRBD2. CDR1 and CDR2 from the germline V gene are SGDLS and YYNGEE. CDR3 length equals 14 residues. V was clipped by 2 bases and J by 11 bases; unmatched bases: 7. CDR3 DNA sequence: TGTGCCAGCAGCGTTACTAGCGGGAGAATAGGGCAGTATTTT. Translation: CASSVTSGRIGQYF.

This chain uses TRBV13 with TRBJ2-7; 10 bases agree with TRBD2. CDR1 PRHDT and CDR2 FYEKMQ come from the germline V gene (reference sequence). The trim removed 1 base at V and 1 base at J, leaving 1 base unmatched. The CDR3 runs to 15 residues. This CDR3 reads CASSLALAGSYEQYF. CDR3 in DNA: TGTGCCAGCAGCTTAGCACTAGCGGGATCCTACGAGCAGTACTTC.